This TCR beta chain was retrieved from a study of a mutant IDH1 vaccine in newly diagnosed glioma. Across the study: With temozolomide cycles, or 4-6 weeks after radiotherapy alone, vaccination was started.

The CDR3 is 12 residues long. Trimming shortened V by 3 bases and J by 4 bases, and 4 bases separated the two germline ends. The germline V gene has CDR1 MGHRA and CDR2 YSYEKL. Of note for this clone: Its specificity is not known.

Clones were read by immunoSEQ multiplex PCR, and TCRdb kept only the in-frame ones, dropping some. The sample consists of approximately 110,000 clones, almost 90% of them appearing once. The time point denotes: week 11, during vaccination. One vaccine dose held 300 ug of mutant IDH1 20-mer peptide and came with topical imiquimod. New astrocytomas of WHO grade 3 or 4 that were IDH1-mutant and ATRX-lost were found in the donors. The V gene is TRBV4-1, the J gene TRBJ2-1; D call uncertain. Sequenced material: PBMCs, taken from a glioma patient whose treatment included an IDH1 peptide vaccine. The sequence derives from a woman aged 50 to 65 with glioma. The CDR3 bases are TGCGCCAGCAGCCACCGTTACAATGAGCAGTTCTTC. Encoded protein: CASSHRYNEQFF.